A single sample gave rise to the 16 T cell receptor beta chains below, sequenced in a study of blood T cell repertoires in COVID-19. Profiled with immunoSEQ multiplex PCR; TCRdb holds only in-frame clones, not every one. The table shows over 40,000 clones, with about 79% occurring only once. Sequencing was performed on peripheral blood. Receptors originate from a human donor in a cohort sampled during active COVID-19.

The V gene is TRBV30, the J gene TRBJ2-5; a weak D match, TRBD2 (5 bases). The CDR3 covers 15 residues. Per germline, CDR1 GTSNPN and CDR2 SVGIG (reference sequence). Trimming shortened V by 2 bases and J by 5 bases, and 18 bases separated the two germline ends. The CDR3 reads CAWSNSGIMAETQYF. The CDR3 coding sequence is TGTGCCTGGAGTAACTCCGGGATAATGGCGGAGACCCAGTACTTC.

V usage is TRBV12-3 or TRBV12-4 and J usage is TRBJ1-1, with 9 bases aligning to TRBD1. V was clipped by 10 bases and J by 3 bases; unmatched bases: 6. This CDR3 region has 13 residues. The CDR3 loop reads CATGTGRDTEAFF. For the CDR3, the DNA is TGTGCCACAGGGACAGGGAGGGACACTGAAGCTTTCTTT.

The genes are TRBV20-1 and TRBJ2-7; TRBD1 or TRBD2 may be the D gene (6 bases each). V lost 3 bases, J lost 3 bases, and 15 bases lay in between. This CDR3 is 14 amino acids long. Germline V gene data show CDR1 as DFQATT and CDR2 as SNEGSKA (reference sequence). The CDR3: CSASEGGADYEQYF. The CDR3 DNA is TGCAGTGCTAGTGAGGGGGGAGCGGACTACGAGCAGTACTTC.

CDR3 protein: CASSGASGRAIETQYF. CDR3 in DNA: TGTGCCAGCAGTGGGGCTAGCGGGAGGGCCATTGAGACCCAGTACTTC. The chain employs TRBV2 and TRBJ2-5; TRBD2 agrees at 12 bases. J gave up 5 bases and V 4 bases, and 8 bases lay outside the gene matches. The CDR3 extends over 16 amino acids. The germline gives CDR1 SNHLY, CDR2 FYNNEI.

The chain combines TRBV20-1 with TRBJ1-2; the D gene is possibly TRBD1 (6 bases). This CDR3 is 16 amino acids long. Per germline, CDR1 DFQATT and CDR2 SNEGSKA (reference sequence). Deletions cut 6 bases from V and 0 bases from J, with 20 bases between. CDR3 bases: TGCAGTGCCAGTAATAACGGACAGACCACTAACTATGGCTACACCTTC. Its translation is CSASNNGQTTNYGYTF.

The chain joins TRBV24-1 to TRBJ2-6; no clear D gene. The CDR3 is 15 amino acids. Germline V gene data show CDR1 as KGHDR and CDR2 as SFDVKD. V was shortened by 2 bases and J by 1 base, with 5 bases between the two germline ends. The CDR3 protein is CATSDSQSGANVLTF. CDR3 coding DNA: TGTGCCACCAGTGATTCCCAATCTGGGGCCAACGTCCTGACTTTC.

The genes are TRBV4-2 and TRBJ2-7; 10 bases are shared with TRBD2. CDR1 and CDR2 from the germline V gene are LGHNA and YNFKEQ. The trim removed 5 bases at V and 2 bases at J, leaving 3 bases unmatched. CDR3 size: 14 residues. Here the CDR3 reads CASSTTSGAYEQYF. The CDR3 bases are TGTGCCAGCAGCACAACTAGCGGGGCCTACGAGCAGTACTTC.

This chain joins TRBV5-4 and TRBJ2-7; 7 nucleotides line up with TRBD2. The J segment lost 4 bases and the V segment lost 7 bases, leaving 11 bases of the junction unmatched. The CDR3 is made up of 14 amino acids. CDR1 and CDR2 from the germline V gene are SGHNT and YYREEE (reference sequence). CDR3 protein: CASGPGLTDYEQYF. In DNA, the CDR3 is TGTGCCAGCGGACCGGGACTAACCGATTACGAGCAGTACTTC.

This clone showed up just a few times. CDR3 protein: CASSRSGYQETQYF. The DNA of the CDR3 is TGTGCCAGCAGTCGTTCAGGGTACCAAGAGACCCAGTACTTC. The rearrangement joins TRBV28 to TRBJ2-5, with a weak D call TRBD1 (5 bases). CDR1 and CDR2 from the germline V gene are MDHEN and SYDVKM. V lost 5 bases and J 0 bases, leaving 10 bases between the germline ends. The CDR3 sequence is 14 residues long. Combining the CDR3 with reference TRBV28 and TRBJ2-5 gives the whole variable domain DVKVTQSSRYLVKRTGEKVFLECVQDMDHENMFWYRQDPGLGLRLIYFSYDVKMKEKGDIPEGYSVSREKKERFSLILESASTNQTSMYLCASSRSGYQETQYFGPGTRLLVL.

CDR3 loop: CASSYGSSGRGNEQFF. The CDR3 DNA sequence: TGTGCCAGCAGTTACGGGTCTAGCGGGAGGGGAAATGAGCAGTTCTTC. V gene TRBV6-6 combines with J gene TRBJ2-1, with TRBD2 matching 12 bases. The CDR3 has 16 residues. Germline values: CDR1 MNHNY, CDR2 SVGAGI (reference sequence). With V trimmed by 2 bases and J by 7 bases, 6 bases remained unmatched.

The rearrangement uses TRBV27 and TRBJ2-7; D may be TRBD1 (5 bases). V lost 8 bases and J lost 7, with 18 bases in between. Germline-derived CDR1 and CDR2 are MNHEY and SMNVEV (reference sequence). The CDR3 sequence is 13 residues long. The DNA for the CDR3 is TGTGCCAGCTCTCAGGGCACCTTTCGTGAGCAGTACTTC. This gives the protein CASSQGTFREQYF.

The chain links TRBV7-2 to TRBJ2-1, with D perhaps matching TRBD2 (6 bases). The CDR3 extends over 13 amino acids. Looked up from germline, CDR1 is SGHTA and CDR2 is FQGNSA. Trimming left V 3 bases short and J 6 bases short, with 9 bases between. The CDR3 DNA follows: TGTGCCAGCAGCTTCGGGACTGCCAATGAGCAGTTCTTC. Protein product: CASSFGTANEQFF.

This chain connects TRBV20-1 to TRBJ2-7, with D hard to call. Germline V gene data show CDR1 as DFQATT and CDR2 as SNEGSKA (reference sequence). V was trimmed by 5 bases and J by 0 bases, leaving 5 bases between them. The CDR3 sequence is 11 residues long. The CDR3 region is CSAWSSYEQYF. In DNA, the CDR3 is TGCAGTGCTTGGAGCTCCTACGAGCAGTACTTC.

The chain links TRBV7-9 to TRBJ1-5; 7 bases match TRBD1. With V trimmed by 1 base and J by 4 bases, 4 bases remained unmatched. This CDR3 is 15 amino acids long. Germline V gives CDR1 SEHNR, CDR2 FQNEAQ (reference sequence). Written as DNA, the CDR3 is TGTGCCAGCAGCTTAGGGTCAGGGGGTAATCAGCCCCAGCATTTT. This gives the protein CASSLGSGGNQPQHF.

This chain links TRBV2 with TRBJ1-1, with D hard to call. The germline V gene has CDR1 SNHLY and CDR2 FYNNEI. The CDR3 runs 14 residues. The ends were cut back, 10 bases at V and 0 bases at J, with 15 bases in the middle. The DNA for the CDR3 is TGTGCCACCATCGAGGAGAGTTTGAACACTGAAGCTTTCTTT. This encodes CATIEESLNTEAFF.

The chain couples TRBV5-4 to TRBJ2-5, with D possibly matching TRBD2 (7 bases). The length of the CDR3 is 15 residues. V lost 10 bases and J 2 bases, leaving 21 bases between the germline ends. The germline V gene has CDR1 SGHNT and CDR2 YYREEE (reference sequence). The CDR3 nucleotides are TGTGCCCTAAGTAGGGGGGAGGGCCGTCAAGAGACCCAGTACTTC. Protein product: CALSRGEGRQETQYF.